The T cell receptor (beta chain) under discussion was sequenced for a study of T cell responses to AZD1222 COVID-19 vaccine. Study at large: Pooling was applied to second doses at about 4 or about 12 weeks. Findings of the study overall: The number of AZD1222 recipients seropositive at baseline was only five to seven. None of the repertoires were sampled until the peak T cell response had passed. White British people made up most donors, females outnumbered males, and clonal diversity was possibly underestimated.

As concerns this clone: Antigen unknown.

Libraries were prepared by immunoSEQ multiplex PCR; TCRdb keeps only in-frame clonotypes and omits some of them. The table records roughly 120,000 clones, over 85% of them present only once. Trimming shortened V by 5 bases and J by 5 bases, and 16 bases separated the two germline ends. The germline gives CDR1 GTSNPN, CDR2 SVGIG (reference sequence). The CDR3 loop spans 14 amino acids. The sample consisted of peripheral blood, taken on day 0 of AZD1222 vaccination. The origin of this receptor is an adult in good health. This chain connects TRBV30 to TRBJ1-3; weak D call: TRBD1 (6 bases). The CDR3 DNA sequence: TGTGCCTGGGGGGTCGGGACATCTAGAAACACCATATATTTT. Amino acids: CAWGVGTSRNTIYF.